The source of this T cell receptor (beta chain) is a study of cytomegalovirus exposure and HLA in healthy donors. Study summary: The study's early data release held around 85 million unique TCRs from HLA-typed donors. The study's findings and limits: A few V segments could not be told apart, such as TRBV6-2 and TRBV6-3, and were left out. In a later analysis, HLA-associated beta chains showed higher expansion and lower generation probabilities than comparable chains.

CDR3 size: 13 residues. The germline CDR1 and CDR2 sequences are MNHEY and SMNVEV (reference sequence). Losses at the gene ends were 3 bases for V and 6 bases for J; bases not matched to a gene: 4. Researchers ran the PCR with 60 Vbeta and 13 Jbeta primers. The authors' processing: In a later analysis, 80 million or so unique TCR beta chains included roughly 11 million shared by two or more donors. Profiled with immunoSEQ multiplex PCR; TCRdb holds only in-frame clones, not every one. V, J and clone size reflect that table, while D and trimming were determined from the DNA. The top ten hold under 4.5% of the sample, which has fewer than 150,000 clones, roughly 76% seen once. This clone was detected a few times. Its target is not known.

The rearrangement uses TRBV27 and TRBJ2-7; 8 bases map to TRBD1. Sequenced material: PBMCs. The sequence derives from a young man in good health and CMV-seronegative. CDR3 in amino acids: CASSLSTGAEQYF. The CDR3 nucleotides read TGTGCCAGCAGTTTGTCGACAGGGGCCGAGCAGTACTTC.